Listed below are T cell receptor beta chains from one sample, sequenced in a study of blood T cell repertoires in COVID-19. Sequencing was performed with immunoSEQ multiplex PCR; in TCRdb, only in-frame clones are kept and a portion is missing. This table holds roughly 70,000 clones, about nine tenths found once. The material sequenced was peripheral blood. Receptors originate from a man aged 50-60 years with acute or convalescent COVID-19. CDR3s include the opening cysteine and the closing phenylalanine or tryptophan. A D gene is named only where the DNA matches it firmly.

D: TRBD1; J: TRBJ1-1; V: TRBV5-4; DNA: TGTGCCAGCAGCCCACGGACAGGGGACACTGAAGCTTTCTTT; CDR3: CASSPRTGDTEAFF
D: TRBD1; J: TRBJ2-7; V: TRBV4-1; DNA: TGCGCCAGCAGCCAAGATGAAAACAGGGGAACCCAGCAGTACTTC; CDR3: CASSQDENRGTQQYF
D: TRBD1; J: TRBJ1-5; V: TRBV4-1; DNA: TGCGCCAGCAGCCCCCAGATTGGACAGGGAGGGCGGCGTAGCAATCAGCCCCAGCATTTT; CDR3: CASSPQIGQGGRRSNQPQHF
D: -; J: TRBJ2-2; V: TRBV19; DNA: TGTGCCAGTAGTATCCTCCCGGGGTTCACCGGGGAGCTGTTTTTT; CDR3: CASSILPGFTGELFF
D: -; J: TRBJ2-2; V: TRBV4-2; DNA: TGTGCCAGCAGCCAAGATCGGACAGCCGCCCACTTGGCCGGGGAGCTGTTTTTT; CDR3: CASSQDRTAAHLAGELFF
D: -; J: TRBJ2-2; V: TRBV10-3; DNA: TGTGCCATCAGACGGGTCGGTGACACCGGGGAGCTGTTTTTT; CDR3: CAIRRVGDTGELFF
D: -; J: TRBJ2-5; V: TRBV6-2/TRBV6-3; DNA: TGTGCCAGCAGTTACCACTACTCGGAGACCCAGTACTTC; CDR3: CASSYHYSETQYF
D: -; J: TRBJ1-1; V: TRBV28; DNA: TGTGCCAGCAGTCGAGGCGGAAATGAAGCTTTCTTT; CDR3: CASSRGGNEAFF
D: TRBD2; J: TRBJ2-4; V: TRBV3-1/TRBV3-2; DNA: TGTGCCAGCAGCCGCGCACGGACTAGCGGGAGGGCCGACATTCAGTACTTC; CDR3: CASSRARTSGRADIQYF
D: -; J: TRBJ2-6; V: TRBV6-1; DNA: TGTGCCAGCAGTGAAGGAGGGTCTGGGGCCAACGTCCTGACTTTC; CDR3: CASSEGGSGANVLTF